Listed below are T cell receptor beta chains from one sample, sequenced in a study of cytomegalovirus exposure and HLA in healthy donors. Libraries were prepared by immunoSEQ multiplex PCR; TCRdb keeps only in-frame clonotypes and omits some of them. The data hold about 160,000 clones, with 80% to 85% observed a single time. Sequences were obtained from PBMCs. These receptor sequences come from a man aged 50-59 years in good health and CMV-seropositive. Both conserved end residues are part of each CDR3. A D gene is named only where the DNA matches it firmly. Rows may omit the clone size; those that give it use once, few, many or a size class.

size	D	V	J	length	DNA	CDR3
NA	NA	TRBV6-1	TRBJ2-7	15	TGTGCCAGCAGAACGACAGGTAGTACCCCCTACGAGCAGTACTTC	CASRTTGSTPYEQYF
NA	NA	TRBV10-3	TRBJ1-1	13	TGTGCCATCACTTTACAAGAGAACACTGAAGCTTTCTTT	CAITLQENTEAFF
NA	NA	TRBV30	TRBJ2-2	12	TGTGCCTGGAATGTTCATGTCGGGGAGCTGTTTTTT	CAWNVHVGELFF
few	TRBD2	TRBV6-6	TRBJ2-7	15	TGTGCCAGCAGTTACTCCCCTGCGGGAGACTACGAGCAGTACTTC	CASSYSPAGDYEQYF
NA	TRBD2	TRBV10-2	TRBJ2-2	14	TGCGCCAGTAGTCTAGCGGGAGGGACCGGGGAGCTGTTTTTT	CASSLAGGTGELFF
NA	TRBD2	TRBV7-9	TRBJ2-7	15	TGTGCCAGCAGCCACCCCGGGACTAGCGGGCAGGAGCAGTACTTC	CASSHPGTSGQEQYF
NA	NA	TRBV9	TRBJ1-2	14	TGTGCCAGCAGGGCCACGGGGGGCGACTATGGCTACACCTTC	CASRATGGDYGYTF
NA	TRBD2	TRBV5-4	TRBJ2-1	16	TGTGCCAGCAGCTTGGCAGGGACTAGTCCCTACAATGAGCAGTTCTTC	CASSLAGTSPYNEQFF
NA	TRBD1	TRBV10-3	TRBJ2-7	15	TGTGCCATCAGTGAGTCCGGGACAGGGATGGACGAGCAGTACTTC	CAISESGTGMDEQYF
NA	TRBD2	TRBV7-3	TRBJ2-1	15	TGTGCCAGCAGCTTAGTAAGCGGGGGTGAGGGTGAGCAGTTCTTC	CASSLVSGGEGEQFF
NA	NA	TRBV7-2	TRBJ1-6	14	TGTGCCAGCAGCTTATCAGATTTTAATTCACCCCTCCACTTT	CASSLSDFNSPLHF
NA	TRBD2	TRBV30	TRBJ2-7	15	TGTGCCTGGAGCCCTGTACGGGGAGGGGCATACGAGCAGTACTTC	CAWSPVRGGAYEQYF
NA	NA	TRBV5-1	TRBJ2-7	16	TGCGCCAGCAGCTTGGCCCTAGGACAGAGGGCCTACGAGCAGTACTTC	CASSLALGQRAYEQYF
NA	TRBD1	TRBV5-1	TRBJ1-1	14	TGCGCCAGCAGCTTGGATAGGGGGCAAAATGAAGCTTTCTTT	CASSLDRGQNEAFF
NA	TRBD2	TRBV19	TRBJ2-1	16	TGTGCCAGTAGTACCCTATTAGGCGGGAGTTGGAATGAGCAGTTCTTC	CASSTLLGGSWNEQFF
NA	NA	TRBV7-6	TRBJ1-6	16	TGTGCCAGCAGCCAACCAGCCGGACAATCTAATTCACCCCTCCACTTT	CASSQPAGQSNSPLHF
NA	NA	TRBV5-1	TRBJ1-2	14	TGCGCCAGCAGCTTTCAGGGTTCAGACTATGGCTACACCTTC	CASSFQGSDYGYTF
once	NA	TRBV2	TRBJ1-4	15	TGTGCCAGCAGAGAACAGGGTGCAACTAATGAAAAACTGTTTTTT	CASREQGATNEKLFF
NA	TRBD2	TRBV7-9	TRBJ2-7	14	TGTTCCAGCAGCTTGACTAGCGGGTCCTACGAGCAGTACTTC	CSSSLTSGSYEQYF
NA	NA	TRBV18	TRBJ1-3	17	TGTGCCAGCTCCCCGGCAGGGACATTGAACTCTGGAAACACCATATATTTT	CASSPAGTLNSGNTIYF
NA	NA	TRBV10-3	TRBJ2-6	13	TGTGCCATCAGCCTCTCTGGGGCCAACGTCCTGACTTTC	CAISLSGANVLTF
once	NA	TRBV28	TRBJ2-2	12	TGTGCCAGCAGCCAGCGCACCGGGGAGCTGTTTTTT	CASSQRTGELFF
NA	NA	TRBV7-3	TRBJ2-3	13	TGTGCCAGCAGCTTAGAGGGTCTAGATACGCAGTATTTT	CASSLEGLDTQYF
NA	NA	TRBV28	TRBJ1-1	13	TGTGCTAGCCTTGGCATGGGGGGCACTGAAGCTTTCTTT	CASLGMGGTEAFF
NA	NA	TRBV5-4	TRBJ2-6	15	TGTGCCAGCAGCTTGGGGACTCTGGGAGCCAACGTCCTGACTTTC	CASSLGTLGANVLTF
NA	TRBD1	TRBV28	TRBJ2-1	17	TGTGCCAGCAGTCTGACAGGGCCCCGAACAATAAGGAATGAGCAGTTCTTC	CASSLTGPRTIRNEQFF
NA	TRBD1	TRBV10-3	TRBJ1-1	14	TGTGCCATCAGTCAGGACAGGGGTCTAACTGAAGCTTTCTTT	CAISQDRGLTEAFF
NA	NA	TRBV6-6	TRBJ2-4	15	TGTGCCAGCACCGCGGAGGGGTTAGCCAAAAACATTCAGTACTTC	CASTAEGLAKNIQYF
NA	TRBD1	TRBV7-9	TRBJ1-6	16	TGTGCCAGCAGCTTTGTTACAGGGGACGGGAATTCACCCCTCCACTTT	CASSFVTGDGNSPLHF
NA	TRBD1	TRBV19	TRBJ2-1	16	TGTGCCAGTAGCCCTCCCCGGACAGGGAACTACAATGAGCAGTTCTTC	CASSPPRTGNYNEQFF